Listed below are T cell receptor beta chains from one sample, sequenced in a study of cytomegalovirus exposure and HLA in healthy donors. Profiling relied on immunoSEQ multiplex PCR, and the TCRdb table lists in-frame clones only, not all of them. The sample includes 95,000 to 150,000 clones, around 76% seen only once; the top ten take 30%. The material sequenced was PBMCs. All receptors come from a man in his sixties in good health and CMV-seropositive. Each CDR3 is given with its conserved first and last residue. A D gene is named only where the DNA matches it firmly. Expanded clones get a size class; other rows say once, few or many, or leave the size out.

V	D	size	J	DNA	CDR3
TRBV5-6	.	.	TRBJ1-2	TGTGCCAGCAGTCCAAGAGCGCACTATGGCTACACCTTC	CASSPRAHYGYTF
TRBV19	.	.	TRBJ1-1	TGTGCCAGTAGTATAGTGGCAGGGGTGAACACTGAAGCTTTCTTT	CASSIVAGVNTEAFF
TRBV4-2	.	.	TRBJ1-6	TGTGCCAGCAGCCCTCGGACAGAGGGCGATTCACCCCTCCACTTT	CASSPRTEGDSPLHF
TRBV11-2	.	once	TRBJ2-1	TGTGCCAGCAGCTTAGTGCGGGACGCCAATGAGCAGTTCTTC	CASSLVRDANEQFF
TRBV30	.	.	TRBJ1-2	TGTGCCTGCACCTGGGCAGGAGGCTACACCTTC	CACTWAGGYTF
TRBV6-5	TRBD1	.	TRBJ2-7	TGTGCCAGCAGTTACACCGGGACAGGAACCTACGAGCAGTACTTC	CASSYTGTGTYEQYF
TRBV28	.	.	TRBJ2-2	TGTGCCAGCAGTTTAAGGAGATCGAGCGGACCTGACACCGGGGAGCTGTTTTTT	CASSLRRSSGPDTGELFF
TRBV7-9	.	few	TRBJ2-7	TGTGCCAGCAGCTTAGTAGGGGGGGGGCCTAGAGAGCAGTACTTC	CASSLVGGGPREQYF
TRBV5-1	TRBD2	.	TRBJ2-5	TGCGCCAGCAGCGGAACGGGTAGCGGGAGTTCGACCCAGTACTTC	CASSGTGSGSSTQYF
TRBV30	.	.	TRBJ1-6	TGTGCCTGGAGTGTACGACGGGGAGTCTATAATTCACCCCTCCACTTT	CAWSVRRGVYNSPLHF
TRBV5-1	.	.	TRBJ2-7	TGCGCCAGCAGCTTGGAGGGACTGAGCTCCTACGAGCAGTACTTC	CASSLEGLSSYEQYF
TRBV18	TRBD2	.	TRBJ2-6	TGTGCCAGCTCACCACCGGGACTAAGCGGGGCAGGGGCCAACGTCCTGACTTTC	CASSPPGLSGAGANVLTF
TRBV2	TRBD1	once	TRBJ1-6	TGTGCCAGCCTACAGGGGGCGAGTTCACCCCTCCACTTT	CASLQGASSPLHF
TRBV6-4	TRBD1	.	TRBJ1-1	TGTGCCAGCAGTGACCGGGACAGGGCCACTGAAGCTTTCTTT	CASSDRDRATEAFF
TRBV9	TRBD2	.	TRBJ2-3	TGTGCCAGCAGCGTCCGGCGGGAGCGGGGCACAGATACGCAGTATTTT	CASSVRRERGTDTQYF
TRBV12-5	.	.	TRBJ1-4	TGTGCTAGTGGTTTGGCCGAGTGGAACAGACCAACTAATGAAAAACTGTTTTTT	CASGLAEWNRPTNEKLFF
TRBV5-1	.	few	TRBJ1-4	TGCGCCAGCAGCCCGCAAGGGGGGGTGGCTAATGAAAAACTGTTTTTT	CASSPQGGVANEKLFF
TRBV5-1	.	.	TRBJ1-2	TGCGCCAGCAGCTTGGACAGGGCAGTGTATGGCTACACCTTC	CASSLDRAVYGYTF
TRBV7-9	.	few	TRBJ1-1	TGTGCCAGCAGCTTGGACATGAACACTGAAGCTTTCTTT	CASSLDMNTEAFF
TRBV14	TRBD2	once	TRBJ2-7	TGTGCCAGCAGCCAATTAAGCGGGTGGCGGGAGAATGAATACGAGCAGTACTTC	CASSQLSGWRENEYEQYF
TRBV29-1	TRBD1	.	TRBJ2-2	TGCAGCGCCGTTAAGACAGGGCTAGGGACCGGGGAGCTGTTTTTT	CSAVKTGLGTGELFF
TRBV6-6	.	.	TRBJ1-3	TGTGCCAGCAGCCGAGACGGGGGTGGAAACACCATATATTTT	CASSRDGGGNTIYF
TRBV5-4	TRBD1	.	TRBJ1-1	TGTGCCAGCAAAGCCGGGACAGGGGGCTTGAACACTGAAGCTTTCTTT	CASKAGTGGLNTEAFF
TRBV11-2	TRBD2	.	TRBJ2-1	TGTGCCAGCAGCTTACGGCTAGCGGGAGCCTACAATGAGCAGTTCTTC	CASSLRLAGAYNEQFF
TRBV7-3	TRBD2	.	TRBJ2-1	TGTGCCAGCAGCTCCGGGGGGGCGGAATACAATGAGCAGTTCTTC	CASSSGGAEYNEQFF
TRBV5-1	TRBD1	many	TRBJ1-1	TGCGCCAGCAGCACAGGACAGGGGGGGACTGAAGCTTTCTTT	CASSTGQGGTEAFF
TRBV19	.	.	TRBJ1-5	TGTGCCAGTAGACCCGACGTTATAGCTGGAGCCCAGCATTTT	CASRPDVIAGAQHF
TRBV29-1	.	.	TRBJ1-1	TGCAGCGTTGGGGGGTGGGGGAGGCGGAACACTGAAGCTTTCTTT	CSVGGWGRRNTEAFF
TRBV6-1	.	.	TRBJ2-7	TGTGCCAGCAGTGTGGAGGGGGCTAGCGAGCAGTACTTC	CASSVEGASEQYF